This T cell receptor beta chain was captured in a study of blood T cell repertoires in COVID-19. Study in general: Acute and convalescent COVID-19 samples came from the United States, Italy and Spain. T cells, B-cell-depleted T cells, or PBMCs provided the cDNA or gDNA that served as material.

In the study's own analysis: Estimated nucleated cell counts came from reference gene primer amplification. Only in-frame clones appear in the TCRdb table, and some are missing; sequencing was by immunoSEQ multiplex PCR. That table gives V, J and clone size, and the DNA gave D and trimming. Of some 110,000 clones listed, 71% were seen once; the top ten hold less than 1%. The length of the CDR3 is 16 residues. The V gene end was trimmed by 5 bases and the J gene end by 1 base; junction bases not matched to a gene: 9. Germline lookup yields CDR1 SEHNR and CDR2 FQNEAQ (reference sequence). The chain combines TRBV7-9 with TRBJ2-7, with TRBD2 matching over 9 bases. Sequencing was carried out using peripheral blood. This TCR derives from a human donor with acute or convalescent COVID-19. The donor label of this sample is uncertain. CDR3 loop: CASSPGGAGGSYEQYF. CDR3 sequence (DNA): TGTGCCAGCAGCCCCGGAGGGGCGGGGGGGTCCTACGAGCAGTACTTC.